The next 16 T cell receptor beta chains were all read from a single sample in a study of shared clonotypes between healthy human individuals (TCRdb year 2020). Library preparation used the immunoSEQ multiplex PCR assay. This immuneACCESS table, as held by TCRdb, lists in-frame sequences with V and J called but not all clones. Of the missing ones, under half trace to an unresolved V gene in checked studies; the others have no known cause. This sample holds about 460,000 clones; around 77% were observed only once. The leading ten clones occupy approximately 12% of the sample. The sequencing sample was made of PBMCs. The receptor set was obtained from a woman between 40 and 50 years old in good health. Some clones in this sample may be carry-over from other donors' samples.

V gene TRBV28 combines with J gene TRBJ2-7; the D gene is possibly TRBD2 (5 bases). The length of the CDR3 is 14 residues. The germline V gene encodes CDR1 MDHEN and CDR2 SYDVKM. The V end lost 5 bases, the J end lost 1 base, and 12 bases lay between the germline ends. As DNA, the CDR3 is TGTGCCAGCAGTCCTTCCGGACTTTCCTACGAGCAGTACTTC. It specifies CASSPSGLSYEQYF.

This clone was seen at least ten times. The sample has other DNA sequences that encode this CDR3 too. The chain has TRBV29-1 and TRBJ1-2; 9 positions agree with TRBD1. The CDR3 contains 13 residues. In germline, CDR1 is SQVTM, CDR2 ANQGSEA. Germline trimming cut 4 bases from V and 3 bases from J; bases unmatched to any gene: 3. Written as DNA, the CDR3 is TGCAGCGTTGGGGGACAGGGTGACTATGGCTACACCTTC. Amino acid sequence: CSVGGQGDYGYTF.

The rearrangement uses TRBV28 and TRBJ2-7; D is unclear. V gave up 6 bases and J gave up 6 bases, with 12 bases separating them. This CDR3 region has 12 residues. CDR1 MDHEN and CDR2 SYDVKM come from the germline V gene. This CDR3 is CASSQAMTEQYF. CDR3 DNA sequence: TGTGCCAGCAGCCAGGCGATGACCGAGCAGTACTTC.

The chain couples TRBV11-2 to TRBJ1-3; D remains unclear. Trimming removed 0 bases at V and 6 bases at J, with 6 bases between. This CDR3 is built from 13 residues. Looked up from germline, CDR1 is SGHAT and CDR2 is FQNNGV. The CDR3 region is CASSLDGVNTIYF. The CDR3 bases are TGTGCCAGCAGCTTAGATGGTGTAAACACCATATATTTT.

The chain links TRBV5-1 to TRBJ1-4; TRBD1 matches 7 bases. Germline CDR1 is SGHRS and CDR2 is YFSETQ. The CDR3 has 14 residues. The V and J ends lost 3 bases and 6 bases, in that order; junction bases with no gene match: 5. In nucleotides, the CDR3 is TGCGCCAGCAGCTATGCAACAGGGGATGAAAAACTGTTTTTT. Its translation is CASSYATGDEKLFF.

This clone was seen once. The J gene is TRBJ2-3, the V gene TRBV27; D is ambiguous. The germline CDR1 and CDR2 sequences are MNHEY and SMNVEV (reference sequence). This CDR3 contains 11 residues. Trimming took off 7 bases at V and 4 bases at J, with 6 bases between the two ends. The CDR3 region is CASKYADTQYF. The CDR3 nucleotides are TGTGCCAGCAAGTACGCAGATACGCAGTATTTT.

Concerning this clone: A far larger clone lies a single base away; this is likely a read error. Since the CDR3 does not end with the conserved phenylalanine or tryptophan, this likely comes from a read error. The genes are TRBV5-1 and TRBJ1-2; no firm D call. CDR1 and CDR2 (germline): SGHRS, YFSETQ. With 2 bases removed from V and 1 base from J, the gap between germline ends came to 6 bases. The length of the CDR3 is 13 residues. CDR3 nucleotide sequence: TGCGCCAGCAGCTTAATGGATAACTATGGCTACACCCTC. Amino acids: CASSLMDNYGYTL.

Concerning this clone itself: This probably arose from a read error, given a far larger clone one base away. Other DNA sequences in this sample translate to the same CDR3. V usage is TRBV6-4 and J usage is TRBJ1-1; D not certain. Germline values: CDR1 MRHNA, CDR2 SNTAGT. The CDR3 totals 13 residues. The CDR3: CASSPEENTEAFF. CDR3 DNA: TGCGCCAGCAGTCCAGAAGAGAACACTGAAGCTTTCTTT.

The chain has TRBV2 and TRBJ2-1; 11 positions agree with TRBD2. Germline assignment: CDR1 SNHLY and CDR2 FYNNEI. V gave up 6 bases and J gave up 0 bases; unmatched junction bases: 4. This CDR3 comprises 16 residues. This CDR3 reads CASRTSGSSSYNEQFF. DNA of the CDR3: TGTGCCAGCAGAACTAGCGGGAGTAGCTCCTACAATGAGCAGTTCTTC. Drawing the rest from reference TRBV2 and TRBJ2-1, the complete variable domain is EPEVTQTPSHQVTQMGQEVILRCVPISNHLYFYWYRQILGQKVEFLVSFYNNEISEKSEIFDDQFSVERPDGSNFTLKIRSTKLEDSAMYFCASRTSGSSSYNEQFFGPGTRLTVL.

As concerns this clone: A read error may account for a junction end that differs from germline. The chain recombines TRBV15 with TRBJ1-1; D gene ambiguous. Germline lookup yields CDR1 LNHNV and CDR2 YYDKDF (reference sequence). The CDR3 totals 13 residues. This chain's CDR3 is CAMSFTESTEASF. CDR3 DNA: TGTGCCATGTCTTTTACGGAGAGCACTGAAGCTTCCTTT.

On this clone itself: The identical CDR3 is also encoded by other nucleotide sequences in the sample. The chain carries TRBV10-1 and TRBJ1-5; the D is unclear. Germline values: CDR1 WNHNN, CDR2 SYGVQD (reference sequence). The V end was cut by 8 bases, the J end by 0 bases, with 8 bases between. This CDR3 spans 13 amino acids. The CDR3 DNA sequence: TGCGCCAGCTCCCGGGATAGCAATCAGCCCCAGCATTTT. Its protein product is CASSRDSNQPQHF.

The chain combines TRBV7-9 with TRBJ1-1; D is uncertain. Germline assignment: CDR1 SEHNR and CDR2 FQNEAQ (reference sequence). Trimming stripped 4 bases from V and 7 bases from J, with 10 bases between. This CDR3 contains 12 residues. The CDR3 reads CASSSAGLEAFF. In DNA form, the CDR3 reads TGTGCCAGCAGCTCCGCCGGGCTTGAAGCTTTCTTT. The full variable domain, completed using reference TRBV7-9 and TRBJ1-1, is DTGVSQNPRHKITKRGQNVTFRCDPISEHNRLYWYRQTLGQGPEFLTYFQNEAQLEKSRLLSDRFSAERPKGSFSTLEIQRTEQGDSAMYLCASSSAGLEAFFGQGTRLTVV.

To note about this clone: Since a far larger clone is one base different, this is likely a read error. The V call is TRBV18, the J call TRBJ2-7, with 11 bases fitting TRBD2. The germline gives CDR1 KGHSH, CDR2 LQKENI. The CDR3 sequence is 15 residues long. Losses at the gene ends were 6 bases for V and 0 bases for J; bases not matched to a gene: 4. CDR3 loop: CASSPTSGTSYEQYF. The CDR3 nucleotides read TGTGCCAGCTCTCCGACTAGCGGGACCTCCTACGAGCAGTACTTC.

This chain links TRBV19 with TRBJ2-1, with D perhaps TRBD1 or TRBD2 (5 bases each). Germline V gene lookup returns CDR1 LNHDA and CDR2 SQIVND (reference sequence). V was clipped by 6 bases and J by 4 bases, with 10 bases between them. This CDR3 region has 13 residues. The CDR3 loop reads CASRRGAYNEQFF. In DNA, the CDR3 is TGTGCCAGTAGGAGAGGGGCTTACAATGAGCAGTTCTTC.

In its sample, this clone was seen once. The V call is TRBV29-1, the J call TRBJ2-7; 8 bases agree with TRBD1. J gave up 3 bases and V 6 bases, and 10 bases lay outside the gene matches. The CDR3 covers 14 residues. Germline CDR1 and CDR2: SQVTM and ANQGSEA. The CDR3 reads CSVLAGTGFYEQYF. The CDR3 DNA is TGCAGCGTCCTAGCCGGGACAGGATTCTACGAGCAGTACTTC.

This CDR3 reads CAWSVPDTQYF. Written as DNA, the CDR3 is TGTGCCTGGAGTGTACCGGATACGCAGTATTTT. The chain combines TRBV30 with TRBJ2-3, with no clear D. The CDR3 is 11 amino acids. The germline CDR1 and CDR2 sequences are GTSNPN and SVGIG (reference sequence). V dropped 0 bases and J dropped 6 bases, with 4 bases sitting between them.